This T cell receptor beta chain was recorded in a study of regulatory and conventional T cells in RAG deficiency. Germline V gene sequence: CDR1 SGHKS, CDR2 YYEKEE (reference sequence). The CDR3 has 17 amino acids. V gave up 1 base and J gave up 4 bases, with 20 bases separating them. Conventional CD4+ T cells were sorted from blood as CD25-low CD127-high cells. Only in-frame clones appear in the TCRdb table, and some are missing; sequencing was by immunoSEQ multiplex PCR. The table lists around 29,000 clones, around 96% of them singletons, with under 0.2% in the top ten. The same data also contributed to another study, on regulatory T cells. That investigation notes: The PCR used 52 TRBV and 13 TRBJ primers.

The sequence derives from a human donor in good health. V gene TRBV5-5 combines with J gene TRBJ1-2; a possible D gene is TRBD1 (6 bases). The sample consisted of CD25- CD4+ T cells sorted from blood. CDR3 loop: CASSLTGTNGISYGYTF. CDR3 DNA: TGTGCCAGCAGCTTGACAGGGACCAACGGAATAAGCTATGGCTACACCTTC.